This T cell receptor (beta chain) was sequenced for a study of identifying expanded T cells in peripheral blood (dated by TCRdb to between 2018 and 2020). For context, the study as a whole: Technical replicates were generated by sequencing separate aliquots of the same genomic DNA pool, with four replicates compared pairwise. The investigation overall reported the following: The beta-binomial model significantly reduced the number of clones called differentially abundant and the false-positive rate across all healthy-donor time intervals. The binomial model flagged about 1.2 differentially abundant clones between technical replicates, compared with about 16 over roughly 2 weeks and approximately 19 over around 4 weeks. It was expected by the authors that biological variance in healthy repertoires might increase further over much longer intervals, such as months to years. Variance in clone template counts between two-week samples significantly increased with total template count across all healthy donors.

During the collection period, no infections or other immune events were recorded for the healthy donors. Healthy-donor blood repertoires served as a training cohort to calibrate time-dependent variance in a beta-binomial model of T-cell clone differential abundance. The training cohort included 10 or so healthy donors, of whom 3 were female and 7 were male. On average the donors were around 45 years old, and their ages spanned about 25 to 64 years. Obtained from a commercial supplier, whole blood was collected from each healthy donor at three time points set approximately two weeks apart. For immunosequencing, genomic DNA was extracted from unsorted whole blood. The immunoSEQ Assay, which uses bias-controlled multiplex PCR amplification of genomic DNA, was used to profile TCRbeta CDR3 regions. As for how the authors treated the data: The absolute abundance of each unique TCRbeta CDR3 region was quantified after sequences were collapsed and filtered. Differential abundance was tested with two models: a binomial (Fisher-equivalent) model and a beta-binomial model that adds time-dependent variance fitted from healthy donors. Any clone with fewer than 5 combined templates was excluded, and a clone was called differentially abundant if its Benjamini-Hochberg FDR was below 0.01. The form v = (b*log(k)+a)^2 was used to model beta-binomial variance as a function of total template count across the two samples. Entries here come from immuneACCESS through TCRdb and include only in-frame sequences with V and J called. Some clones fail to appear in such tables; in the studies checked, an unresolved V gene covers under half of the shortfall, and the cause of the remainder is unknown. The V and J calls and clone size come from that table; D and trimming were worked out from the DNA. The sample profile shows 95,000 to 150,000 clones; 84% of them were found once. 3.3% of the sample lies in the top ten.

From the cysteine through the phenylalanine, the CDR3 covers 16 amino acids. Only the CDR3 DNA is retained, 48 bases long and in frame from the first base. Deletion took 4 bases off V and 4 bases off J, with a span of 19 bases between the germline ends. CDR1 and CDR2, looked up from the germline V gene, are MRHNA and SNTAGT. Note on this clone: Its antigen is currently not known. Within one base of it there is no much larger clone, and no base qualities were kept.

The TCR originated in a person aged 18 to 70 in good health. Sequencing used blood. Here the chain combines TRBV6-4 and TRBJ1-2, and TRBD1 may be the D gene, going by 6 matching bases. Read as DNA, the sequence is TGTGCCAGCAGTGGGACAGCGGACTCAGGAATCTATGGCTACACCTTC. Its product reads: CASSGTADSGIYGYTF.